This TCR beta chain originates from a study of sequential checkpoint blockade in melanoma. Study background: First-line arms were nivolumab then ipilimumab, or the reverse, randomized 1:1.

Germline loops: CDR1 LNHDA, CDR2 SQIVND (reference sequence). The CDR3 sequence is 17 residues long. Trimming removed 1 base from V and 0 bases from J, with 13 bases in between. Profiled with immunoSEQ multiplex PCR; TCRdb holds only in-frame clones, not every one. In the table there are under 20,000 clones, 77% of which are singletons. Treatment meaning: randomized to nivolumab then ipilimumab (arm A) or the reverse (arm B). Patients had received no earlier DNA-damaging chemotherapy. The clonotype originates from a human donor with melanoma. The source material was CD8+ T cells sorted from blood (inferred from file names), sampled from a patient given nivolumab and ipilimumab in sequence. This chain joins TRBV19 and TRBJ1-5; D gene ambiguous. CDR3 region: CASSIVETVYSNQPQHF. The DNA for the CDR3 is TGTGCCAGTAGTATAGTTGAAACAGTTTATAGCAATCAGCCCCAGCATTTT.